Listed here are 31 T cell receptor beta chains from one sample, sequenced in a study of beta chain features in type 1 diabetes. Expressed TCRB transcripts were sequenced, since all the RNA that had been isolated was reverse transcribed. Produced via immunoSEQ multiplex PCR; TCRdb's table is partial and in-frame only. Of roughly 330,000 clones listed, 11% are singletons. The source material was naive CD4+ T cells from blood. These receptors came from a woman in her twenties or thirties in good health.

This chain connects TRBV7-9 to TRBJ2-5; no clear D. This CDR3 comprises 16 residues. Germline-derived CDR1 and CDR2 are SEHNR and FQNEAQ (reference sequence). Deletions cut 5 bases from V and 5 bases from J, with 21 bases between. This CDR3 reads CASSPLGTGSRETQYF. CDR3 sequence (DNA): TGTGCCAGCAGCCCCCTCGGTACCGGGTCGCGGGAGACCCAGTACTTC.

V and J are TRBV5-1 and TRBJ2-1; 8 bases line up with TRBD2. Germline lookup yields CDR1 SGHRS and CDR2 YFSETQ. After removal of 0 bases from V and 2 bases from J, the junction contained 7 bases not matched to a gene. The CDR3 has 17 amino acids. The chain's CDR3 is CASSLAPGAGAYNEQFF. CDR3 sequence (DNA): TGCGCCAGCAGCTTGGCCCCAGGAGCGGGAGCCTACAATGAGCAGTTCTTC.

This clone turned up a few times. The CDR3, as DNA: TGTGCCAGCTCACCAAGGACTAGCAGAGCTTACGAGCAGTACTTC. Its translation: CASSPRTSRAYEQYF. This chain connects TRBV18 to TRBJ2-7; 8 nucleotides match TRBD2. CDR1 and CDR2 (germline): KGHSH, LQKENI. V lost 2 bases, J lost 4 bases, and 7 bases stayed unmatched. The CDR3 contains 15 residues.

This sequence joins TRBV15 and TRBJ2-5; 8 bases match TRBD1. There are 16 residues in the CDR3. Germline CDR1 and CDR2: LNHNV and YYDKDF (reference sequence). J was trimmed by 1 base and V by 6 bases; bases with no gene match: 10. The CDR3 sequence is CATSLSSGTGQETQYF. Written as DNA, the CDR3 is TGTGCCACCAGTTTATCTTCCGGGACAGGCCAAGAGACCCAGTACTTC.

In its sample, this clone was seen a few times. The chain recombines TRBV5-1 with TRBJ2-1; 11 bases align to TRBD2. This CDR3 has 15 residues. Losses at the gene ends were 5 bases for V and 4 bases for J; bases not matched to a gene: 5. Germline V gives CDR1 SGHRS, CDR2 YFSETQ. CDR3 residues: CASSSRLAGYNEQFF. CDR3 DNA: TGCGCCAGCAGTTCGAGACTAGCGGGGTACAATGAGCAGTTCTTC.

This clone was seen a few times. The chain couples TRBV19 to TRBJ1-1; D unclear. V gave up 5 bases and J gave up 6 bases, with 19 bases separating them. Germline V CDR1 and CDR2: LNHDA, SQIVND (reference sequence). This CDR3 is 15 amino acids long. For the CDR3, the DNA is TGTGCCAGTAGTCTAACGGCCGGGGTGCCCTCTGAAGCTTTCTTT. Amino acids: CASSLTAGVPSEAFF.

The rearrangement joins TRBV12-5 to TRBJ2-5, with a possible D match to TRBD1 (6 bases). Germline V gene sequence: CDR1 LGHNT, CDR2 FRNRAP. V lost 5 bases, J lost 3 bases, and 19 bases lay in between. CDR3 length: 16 residues. This CDR3 is CASGAALGQQKETQYF. As DNA, the CDR3 is TGTGCTAGTGGTGCCGCCCTGGGACAACAAAAAGAGACCCAGTACTTC. Looking up the rest from reference TRBV12-5 and TRBJ2-5 gives the full variable domain: DARVTQTPRHKVTEMGQEVTMRCQPILGHNTVFWYRQTMMQGLELLAYFRNRAPLDDSGMPKDRFSAEMPDATLATLKIQPSEPRDSAVYFCASGAALGQQKETQYFGPGTRLLVL.

V is TRBV4-3 and J is TRBJ2-2, with D possibly matching TRBD1 (6 bases). The CDR3 contains 13 residues. Trimming removed 5 bases at V and 6 bases at J, with 10 bases between. Germline CDR1 and CDR2: LGHNA and YSLEER. The CDR3 nucleotides read TGCGCCAGCAGCTTGAGGGGGTCCGGGGAGCTGTTTTTT. Translating it yields CASSLRGSGELFF.

This clone was seen a few times. This chain joins TRBV5-8 and TRBJ2-5; 9 nucleotides match TRBD2. The CDR3 covers 15 residues. Per the germline V gene, CDR1 is SGHTS and CDR2 is YDEGEE. Trimming at V came to 4 bases and at J to 1 base, leaving 5 bases not matched to a gene. The CDR3 coding sequence is TGTGCCAGCAGCCCACGGACTAGCGCCCAAGAGACCCAGTACTTC. This gives the protein CASSPRTSAQETQYF.

The table lists this clone with a count of one. The CDR3 sequence is CASSLASRDRAFVAGGGEQFF. CDR3 bases: TGTGCCAGCAGCTTAGCGTCTAGGGACAGGGCCTTCGTAGCGGGAGGGGGTGAGCAGTTCTTC. The genes are TRBV7-2 and TRBJ2-1, with 11 bases matching TRBD2. Trimming cost V 0 bases and J 9 bases; bases outside gene matches: 22. The germline gives CDR1 SGHTA, CDR2 FQGNSA. CDR3 length equals 21 residues.

This clone was detected a few times. J is TRBJ2-3 and V is TRBV4-3, with 8 bases that match TRBD2. Germline V CDR1 and CDR2: LGHNA, YSLEER. Losses at the gene ends were 0 bases for V and 2 bases for J; bases not matched to a gene: 10. The CDR3 extends over 18 amino acids. The CDR3 DNA reads TGCGCCAGCAGCCAAGAGGGGACTAGGCATTCCTCCACAGATACGCAGTATTTT. Translated: CASSQEGTRHSSTDTQYF.

This clone was seen a few times. The V gene is TRBV6-5, the J gene TRBJ1-1; tentative D call: TRBD1 (5 bases). The CDR3 loop spans 15 amino acids. The V and J ends lost 4 bases and 3 bases respectively, with 15 bases between them. The V gene's germline CDR1 is MNHEY and CDR2 SVGAGI. CDR3 protein: CASSSRGTGDTEAFF. CDR3 DNA: TGTGCCAGCAGTTCCCGGGGGACGGGTGACACTGAAGCTTTCTTT.

This clone was observed a few times. The CDR3 spells CASSLEGSGTIYF. CDR3 sequence (DNA): TGTGCCAGCAGTTTGGAGGGGAGCGGCACCATATATTTT. The chain couples TRBV28 to TRBJ1-3; D perhaps matches TRBD1 (5 bases). The germline gives CDR1 MDHEN, CDR2 SYDVKM. The CDR3 is 13 residues long. V was trimmed by 3 bases and J by 9 bases, leaving 12 bases between them.

The chain couples TRBV18 to TRBJ1-1; D possibly corresponds to TRBD1 (5 bases). This CDR3 contains 15 residues. With 0 bases removed from V and 0 bases from J, the gap between germline ends came to 8 bases. Germline CDR1 KGHSH, CDR2 LQKENI. This CDR3 is CASSPPGALNTEAFF. In DNA, the CDR3 is TGTGCCAGCTCACCACCTGGGGCACTGAACACTGAAGCTTTCTTT.

In this sample, this clone turned up a few times. V usage is TRBV5-1 and J usage is TRBJ2-5; 9 bases align to TRBD1. CDR1 is SGHRS and CDR2 is YFSETQ in the germline V gene. This CDR3 comprises 15 residues. Unmatched junction bases numbered 2, after V lost 1 base and J lost 1 base. The CDR3, as DNA: TGCGCCAGCAGCTTGTGGGGACAGGGCCAAGAGACCCAGTACTTC. Translating it yields CASSLWGQGQETQYF.

The chain has TRBV10-3 and TRBJ2-1; D unresolved. Germline V lookup: CDR1 ENHRY, CDR2 SYGVKD. This CDR3 has 13 amino acids. V lost 5 bases, J lost 0 bases, and 5 bases lay in between. The CDR3 DNA reads TGTGCCATCAGTCTATACTCCTACAATGAGCAGTTCTTC. Protein product: CAISLYSYNEQFF.

The chain is built from TRBV5-1 and TRBJ1-1, with 9 bases lining up with TRBD1. The germline V gene encodes CDR1 SGHRS and CDR2 YFSETQ. J was trimmed by 5 bases and V by 0 bases; bases with no gene match: 8. CDR3 size: 16 residues. DNA for the CDR3: TGCGCCAGCAGCTTGGATACAGGGGGCCTGGAGACTGAAGCTTTCTTT. Protein sequence: CASSLDTGGLETEAFF.

This clone was recorded a few times. This chain joins TRBV7-3 and TRBJ2-5; possible D gene TRBD2, 5 bases. Germline V gene sequence: CDR1 SGHTA, CDR2 FQGTGA. The CDR3 has 17 amino acids. V shed 0 bases and J shed 4 bases, with 18 bases lying between them. The CDR3 loop is CASSLTSSGYLGETQYF. In nucleotides, the CDR3 is TGTGCCAGCAGCTTAACGTCTTCGGGGTACTTGGGAGAGACCCAGTACTTC. The complete variable domain, with remaining parts taken from reference TRBV7-3 and TRBJ2-5, reads GAGVSQTPSNKVTEKGKYVELRCDPISGHTALYWYRQSLGQGPEFLIYFQGTGAADDSGLPNDRFFAVRPEGSVSTLKIQRTERGDSAVYLCASSLTSSGYLGETQYFGPGTRLLVL.

V usage is TRBV18 and J usage is TRBJ2-3; maybe TRBD2 (5 bases). Trimming left V 0 bases short and J 4 bases short, with 5 bases between. Germline V CDR1 and CDR2: KGHSH, LQKENI. The CDR3 has 13 residues. CDR3 loop: CASSPPEADTQYF. DNA of the CDR3: TGTGCCAGCTCACCACCGGAGGCAGATACGCAGTATTTT.

The chain couples TRBV7-3 to TRBJ2-1; the D is unclear. The germline CDR1 and CDR2 sequences are SGHTA and FQGTGA. V gave up 5 bases and J gave up 0 bases, with 8 bases separating them. CDR3 length equals 14 residues. DNA for the CDR3: TGTGCCAGCAGCCCAACAAGCTCCTACAATGAGCAGTTCTTC. Protein sequence: CASSPTSSYNEQFF.

Only a few counts were recorded for this clone. The V call is TRBV25-1, the J call TRBJ1-2; D gene ambiguous. The length of the CDR3 is 13 residues. The germline gives CDR1 MGHDK, CDR2 SYGVNS. V shed 1 base and J shed 4 bases, with 7 bases lying between them. CDR3 residues: CASSEFGSYGYTF. For the CDR3, the DNA is TGTGCCAGCAGTGAATTCGGGTCCTATGGCTACACCTTC.

This CDR3 is CASSFIVGGYGYTF. The CDR3 bases are TGTGCCAGCAGTTTCATAGTCGGCGGCTATGGCTACACCTTC. The chain joins TRBV28 to TRBJ1-2, with no clear D. Trimming left V 3 bases short and J 4 bases short, with 12 bases between. Per germline, CDR1 MDHEN and CDR2 SYDVKM. The CDR3 contains 14 residues.

This clone was observed a handful of times. The chain recombines TRBV7-2 with TRBJ2-3; perhaps TRBD2 as D (5 bases). The CDR3 sequence is 14 residues long. Germline loops: CDR1 SGHTA, CDR2 FQGNSA. V lost 2 bases and J 4 bases, leaving 10 bases between the germline ends. The CDR3 DNA follows: TGTGCCAGCAGCTTACCCTTACTAGCAGATACGCAGTATTTT. Amino acids: CASSLPLLADTQYF.

The chain couples TRBV28 to TRBJ2-7, with D unresolved. V was trimmed by 3 bases and J by 6 bases, leaving 9 bases between them. Germline-derived CDR1 and CDR2 are MDHEN and SYDVKM. CDR3 length equals 12 residues. The CDR3 sequence is CASSFARSEQYF. The CDR3 bases are TGTGCCAGCAGTTTCGCGAGGAGCGAGCAGTACTTC.

In this sample, this clone turned up a few times. This rearrangement joins TRBV4-3 to TRBJ2-2, with 7 bases lining up with TRBD2. The trim removed 3 bases at V and 2 bases at J, leaving 3 bases unmatched. Looked up from germline, CDR1 is LGHNA and CDR2 is YSLEER. The CDR3 runs to 15 residues. CDR3 DNA: TGCGCCAGCAGCCACCTAGCGGACAACACCGGGGAGCTGTTTTTT. Its protein product is CASSHLADNTGELFF.

CDR3 nucleotides: TGTGCCAGCAGTAGGACAGGTTCCCCCGATTGGGCCAACGTCCTGACTTTC. Amino acid sequence: CASSRTGSPDWANVLTF. J is TRBJ2-6 and V is TRBV27; 7 bases are shared with TRBD1. The germline CDR1 and CDR2 sequences are MNHEY and SMNVEV (reference sequence). This CDR3 spans 17 amino acids. V trimming: 5 bases; J trimming: 5 bases; junction bases outside the gene matches: 12. Full variable domain (rest looked up from reference TRBV27 and TRBJ2-6): EAQVTQNPRYLITVTGKKLTVTCSQNMNHEYMSWYRQDPGLGLRQIYYSMNVEVTDKGDVPEGYKVSRKEKRNFPLILESPSPNQTSLYFCASSRTGSPDWANVLTFGAGSRLTVL.

The chain couples TRBV28 to TRBJ1-2, with 8 bases that match TRBD1. The CDR3 length is 14 residues. The germline CDR1 and CDR2 sequences are MDHEN and SYDVKM. The J segment lost 7 bases and the V segment lost 4 bases, leaving 8 bases of the junction unmatched. This CDR3 is CASSSQGQGGGYTF. Written as DNA, the CDR3 is TGTGCCAGCAGTTCCCAAGGACAGGGTGGTGGCTACACCTTC.

This chain uses TRBV9 with TRBJ1-1; a possible D gene is TRBD1 (5 bases). The CDR3 is 12 amino acids. V lost 3 bases to trimming and J lost 4 bases, with 7 bases between them. The germline V gene encodes CDR1 SGDLS and CDR2 YYNGEE. CDR3 nucleotide sequence: TGTGCCAGCAGCGCGGGGGGCACTGAAGCTTTCTTT. As protein: CASSAGGTEAFF.

This clone has a handful of counts. This rearrangement joins TRBV7-9 to TRBJ2-7; 10 bases are shared with TRBD2. This CDR3 has 15 residues. V lost 5 bases, J lost 5 bases, and 9 bases stayed unmatched. Germline V gene lookup returns CDR1 SEHNR and CDR2 FQNEAQ (reference sequence). The CDR3 DNA follows: TGTGCCAGCAGCGCCGTGGGACTAGCGCCCCACGAGCAGTACTTC. It translates to CASSAVGLAPHEQYF.

This clone was seen only a few times. The chain combines TRBV28 with TRBJ2-1, with 9 bases aligning to TRBD2. This CDR3 has 16 residues. Trimming cost V 5 bases and J 8 bases; bases outside gene matches: 13. CDR1 MDHEN and CDR2 SYDVKM come from the germline V gene. CDR3 amino acids: CASSPRGSGSNYEQFF. CDR3 sequence (DNA): TGTGCCAGCAGTCCCCGGGGTAGCGGGAGTAACTATGAGCAGTTCTTC.

The chain is built from TRBV20-1 and TRBJ2-7; a possible D gene is TRBD1 (5 bases). V was trimmed by 7 bases and J by 7 bases, leaving 14 bases between them. There are 11 residues in the CDR3. Germline assignment: CDR1 DFQATT and CDR2 SNEGSKA (reference sequence). The CDR3 DNA reads as TGCAGTGTAGGGCAGGGTGGGGAGCAGTACTTC. It yields the protein CSVGQGGEQYF.